This is a list of T cell receptor beta chains from one sample in a study of blood T cell repertoires in COVID-19. TCRdb keeps only in-frame clones here, not all; method: immunoSEQ multiplex PCR. The table has roughly 180,000 clones, over 70% seen once. Sample: peripheral blood. These receptors were taken from a man in his fifties or sixties with active or convalescent COVID-19. The CDR3 runs from the conserved cysteine through the conserved F or W. D genes are given only for firm matches. Clone size is shown for a subset of rows, as once, few, many or a class of expanded clone.

TRBD1,TRBV7-9,.,TRBJ2-5,CASSPPSTGGETQYF,TGTGCCAGCAGTCCCCCGTCGACAGGGGGAGAGACCCAGTACTTC
.,TRBV27,.,TRBJ2-7,CASSFRRRSARPYEQYF,TGTGCCAGCAGTTTTAGGCGTCGGTCAGCGAGACCCTACGAGCAGTACTTC
TRBD1,TRBV19,.,TRBJ1-4,CASSIGTALTNEKLFF,TGTGCCAGTAGTATCGGGACAGCACTTACTAATGAAAAACTGTTTTTT
TRBD1,TRBV9,few,TRBJ2-3,CASSAFPGQGGTDTQYF,TGTGCCAGCAGCGCGTTTCCAGGACAGGGTGGCACAGATACGCAGTATTTT
.,TRBV5-1,.,TRBJ1-5,CASSLTGYSNQPQHF,TGCGCCAGCAGCTTGACCGGGTATAGCAATCAGCCCCAGCATTTT
TRBD1,TRBV27,.,TRBJ2-1,CASNDRVRTLSSYNEQFF,TGTGCCAGCAACGACAGGGTCCGAACCCTAAGCTCCTACAATGAGCAGTTCTTC
TRBD2,TRBV7-9,.,TRBJ2-3,CASSSLAGRGDTQYF,TGTGCCAGCAGCTCTCTAGCGGGGAGGGGAGATACGCAGTATTTT
TRBD1,TRBV18,many,TRBJ1-6,CASSPGDRYNSPLHF,TGTGCCAGCTCACCGGGGGACAGATATAATTCACCCCTCCACTTT
.,TRBV3-1/TRBV3-2,.,TRBJ2-7,CASSQDFRDNYEQYF,TGTGCCAGCAGCCAAGATTTCCGGGACAACTACGAGCAGTACTTC
TRBD1,TRBV27,.,TRBJ1-2,CASSKGTGTGANYGYTF,TGTGCCAGCAGCAAGGGGACCGGGACAGGGGCGAACTATGGCTACACCTTC
.,TRBV7-9,.,TRBJ1-1,CASSPHNSGNTEAFF,TGTGCCAGCAGCCCCCACAATTCGGGGAACACTGAAGCTTTCTTT
.,TRBV19,.,TRBJ2-7,CARGTSSYEQYF,TGTGCCAGGGGTACTAGCTCCTACGAGCAGTACTTC
.,TRBV2,.,TRBJ2-2,CASSELGLNTGELFF,TGTGCCAGCAGTGAATTGGGACTGAACACCGGGGAGCTGTTTTTT
TRBD2,TRBV28,.,TRBJ2-3,CASSLGAGGGSTDTQYF,TGTGCCAGCAGTTTAGGGGCGGGCGGGGGTAGCACAGATACGCAGTATTTT
.,TRBV9,.,TRBJ2-5,CASSVEDLSGTQYF,TGTGCCAGCAGCGTAGAAGATCTCTCGGGGACCCAGTACTTC
TRBD1,TRBV7-2,.,TRBJ2-7,CASSSQGYSFEQYF,TGTGCCAGCAGCTCACAGGGGTACAGTTTCGAGCAGTACTTC